Listed below are T cell receptor beta chains from one sample, sequenced in a study of cytotoxic CD8 clonotypes in ibrutinib-treated CLL. Libraries were prepared by immunoSEQ multiplex PCR; TCRdb keeps only in-frame clonotypes and omits some of them. The sample holds approximately 57,000 clones, 56% seen once. The sample here was PBMCs, taken after 24 months of ibrutinib treatment. The receptors stem from a human donor with chronic lymphocytic leukemia. CDR3s leave out the opening cysteine and the closing phenylalanine or tryptophan. The order of the fields is V gene, CDR3 protein.

TRBV5-4 ASSFWGSGANVLT
TRBV4-2 ASSLETGTYEQY
TRBV2 ARRDRGYNEQF
TRBV20-1 SEGYGYT
TRBV28 ASSFGVTGNQPQH
TRBV14 ASSQPSETQY
TRBV29-1 SVRGGNEKLF
TRBV28 VAGAEGAQY
TRBV28 ASSLFPTGNYGYT
TRBV7-8 ASSLADNEQY
TRBV10-3 AISDPGGYEQY
TRBV7-8 ASSLTDSFQPQH
TRBV27 AALSSYNEQF
TRBV5-1 ASTTLGEQF
TRBV27 ASTLPWGHKTQY
TRBV27 ASSHLTAEGNEQF
TRBV28 ASHTGGSETQY
TRBV2 ASSEAPVAEAF
TRBV29-1 SASQGTYTGELF
TRBV11-2 ASSVAGLPAAPEQY
TRBV6-6 ASSSRDGRGYT
TRBV18 ASSPRISFQETQY
TRBV5-1 ASSLQRGVGELF
TRBV6-5 ASSDPTAYNEQF
TRBV6-5 ASSTKGDTGELF
TRBV29-1 SVRLGDTQY
TRBV9 ASSVTSSGANVLT
TRBV5-4 ASSLDGLGNQPQH
TRBV28 ASRKRNRVGGYT
TRBV7-9 ASSRLLAGSPKGDTQY
TRBV5-1 ASRTSASSYEQY
TRBV15 ATSRALTGGQPQH
TRBV6-5 ASSPGVARSGELF
TRBV7-9 ASSLWEELF
TRBV2 ASSEYGELF
TRBV6-5 ASSYRTGTRFYEQY
TRBV7-2 ASSPWAGATDTQY
TRBV5-5 ASSVPSGFESREQF
TRBV6-5 ASSSLAGGPHNEQF
TRBV28 ASSSPLYGYT